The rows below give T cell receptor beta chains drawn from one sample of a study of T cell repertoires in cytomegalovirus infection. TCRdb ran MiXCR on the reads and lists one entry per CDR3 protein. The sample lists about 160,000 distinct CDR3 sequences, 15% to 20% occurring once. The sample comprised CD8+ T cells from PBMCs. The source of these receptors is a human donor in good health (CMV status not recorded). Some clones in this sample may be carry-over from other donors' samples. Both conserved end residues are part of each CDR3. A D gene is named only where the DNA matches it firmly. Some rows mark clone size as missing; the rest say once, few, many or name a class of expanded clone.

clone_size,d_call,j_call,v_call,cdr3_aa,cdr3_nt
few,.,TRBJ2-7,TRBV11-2,CASSLGTYNFYEQYF,TGTGCCAGCAGCTTAGGTACTTACAATTTCTACGAGCAGTACTTC
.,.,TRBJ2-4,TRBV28,CASSSDEGAKNIQYF,TGTGCCAGCAGTTCTGACGAGGGGGCCAAAAACATTCAGTACTTC
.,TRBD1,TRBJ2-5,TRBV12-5,CASGTGTGETQYF,TGTGCTAGTGGTACCGGGACAGGGGAGACCCAGTACTTC
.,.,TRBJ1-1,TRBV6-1,CASSYPGLGTEAFF,TGTGCCAGCAGTTACCCCGGGCTGGGTACTGAAGCTTTCTTT
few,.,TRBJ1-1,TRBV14,CASSPGRGGTEAFF,TGTGCCAGCAGCCCTGGGAGAGGGGGAACTGAAGCTTTCTTT
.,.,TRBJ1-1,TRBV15,CATSRDLTVNTEAFF,TGTGCCACCAGCAGAGATCTAACAGTGAACACTGAAGCTTTCTTT
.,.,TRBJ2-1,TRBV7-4,CASLPGAGAYNEQFF,TGTGCCAGCCTCCCGGGGGCGGGGGCCTACAATGAGCAGTTCTTC
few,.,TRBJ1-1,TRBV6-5,CASSYQLGSTEAFF,TGTGCCAGCAGTTACCAACTGGGGAGTACTGAAGCTTTCTTT
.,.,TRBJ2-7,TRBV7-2,CASSLVRAGNSYEQYF,TGTGCCAGCAGCTTGGTGAGGGCGGGAAATTCCTACGAGCAGTACTTC
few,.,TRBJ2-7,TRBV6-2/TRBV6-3,CASSYDRYEQYF,TGTGCCAGCAGTTACGACAGGTACGAGCAGTACTTC
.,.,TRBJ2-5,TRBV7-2,CASSTRGAAQETQYF,TGTGCCAGCAGCACCCGGGGGGCCGCTCAAGAGACCCAGTACTTC
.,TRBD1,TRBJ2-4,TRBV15,CATSSLIPRGQNVAKNIQYF,TGTGCCACCAGCAGTCTAATTCCTAGGGGACAGAATGTAGCCAAAAACATTCAGTACTTC
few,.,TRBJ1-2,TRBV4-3,CASSQDQGRDLYGYTF,TGCGCCAGCAGCCAAGATCAAGGCCGAGACCTCTATGGCTACACCTTC
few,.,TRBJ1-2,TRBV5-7,CASSSPRWYYGYTF,TGTGCCAGCAGTTCGCCCCGCTGGTACTATGGCTACACCTTC
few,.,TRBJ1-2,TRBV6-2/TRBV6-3,CASSPGDWINGYTF,TGTGCCAGCAGCCCCGGGGACTGGATCAATGGCTACACCTTC
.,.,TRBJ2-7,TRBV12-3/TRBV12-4,CASSQPAEVGYEQYF,TGTGCCAGCAGCCAACCAGCGGAGGTGGGCTACGAGCAGTACTTC
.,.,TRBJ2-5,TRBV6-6,CASSYGHLETQYF,TGTGCCAGCAGTTACGGCCACCTAGAGACCCAGTACTTC
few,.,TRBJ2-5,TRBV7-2,CASSWEDETQYF,TGTGCCAGCAGCTGGGAGGACGAGACCCAGTACTTC
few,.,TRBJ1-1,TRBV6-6,CASSPRIGGTEAFF,TGTGCCAGCAGCCCCCGGATAGGGGGCACTGAAGCTTTCTTT
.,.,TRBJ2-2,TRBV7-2,CASSAANTGELFF,TGTGCCAGCAGCGCCGCGAACACCGGGGAGCTGTTTTTT
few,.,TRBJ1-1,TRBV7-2,CASSLAGLEAFF,TGTGCCAGCAGCTTAGCGGGTCTTGAAGCTTTCTTT
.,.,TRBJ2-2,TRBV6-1,CASSSWRQNTGELFF,TGTGCCAGCAGTTCGTGGAGACAGAACACCGGGGAGCTGTTTTTT
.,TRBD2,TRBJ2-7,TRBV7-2,CASSLVPHTREGYEQYF,TGTGCCAGCAGCTTAGTTCCCCATACGCGGGAGGGCTACGAGCAGTACTTC
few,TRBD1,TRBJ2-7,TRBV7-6,CASSLDRVEF,TGTGCCAGCAGCCTGGACAGGGTAGAGTTC
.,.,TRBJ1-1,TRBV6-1,CASRSDENTEAFF,TGTGCCAGCAGATCGGACGAGAACACTGAAGCTTTCTTT
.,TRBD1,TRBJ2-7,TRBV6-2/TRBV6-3,CASSRTGREQYF,TGTGCCAGCAGCCGGACAGGGCGCGAGCAGTACTTC
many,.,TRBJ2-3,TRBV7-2,CASSSADSYWYTQYF,TGTGCCAGCAGCTCGGCGGACTCCTACTGGTATACGCAGTATTTT
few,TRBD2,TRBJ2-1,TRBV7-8,CASSRTSGVNEQFF,TGTGCCAGCAGTAGGACTAGCGGGGTGAATGAGCAGTTCTTC
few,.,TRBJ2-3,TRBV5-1,CASGITSTDTQYF,TGCGCCAGCGGAATTACTAGCACAGATACGCAGTATTTT